This entry lists 4 T cell receptor beta chains sequenced from one sample in a study of shared clonotypes between healthy human individuals. Sequenced by immunoSEQ multiplex PCR; TCRdb stores in-frame clones only, minus some. The table has fewer than 700,000 clones, around three quarters seen once. Sequencing was done on a sample of PBMCs. The receptors were gathered from a woman between 40 and 55 years old in good health. Some clones in this sample may be carry-over from other donors' samples.

V and J are TRBV28 and TRBJ2-3; 9 bases map to TRBD1. Germline values: CDR1 MDHEN, CDR2 SYDVKM. The CDR3 has 15 residues. Trimming took 4 bases from V and 3 from J; bases not matched to a gene: 5. CDR3 in DNA: TGTGCCAGCAGTTCTTCCGGGACAGGGACAGATACGCAGTATTTT. It codes for CASSSSGTGTDTQYF.

This clone was picked up one time. The chain uses TRBV28 and TRBJ2-7; D gene unclear. Germline V gene sequence: CDR1 MDHEN, CDR2 SYDVKM. V was shortened by 5 bases and J by 3 bases, with 11 bases between the two germline ends. The CDR3 spans 13 residues. This CDR3 is CASSLSDFYEQYF. The CDR3 DNA is TGTGCCAGCAGTCTAAGCGATTTCTACGAGCAGTACTTC.

To note about this clone: Other DNA sequences in this sample translate to the same CDR3. V and J are TRBV19 and TRBJ1-5, with D perhaps matching TRBD1 (6 bases). Germline assignment: CDR1 LNHDA and CDR2 SQIVND (reference sequence). V lost 5 bases, J lost 5 bases, and 13 bases lay in between. The CDR3 is 14 residues long. The chain's CDR3 is CASSPNRVDQPQHF. CDR3 sequence (DNA): TGTGCCAGTAGTCCAAACAGGGTTGATCAGCCCCAGCATTTT.

The chain combines TRBV4-1 with TRBJ1-1; no firm D call. V lost 1 base and J lost 6, with 12 bases in between. Germline V gene sequence: CDR1 MGHRA, CDR2 YSYEKL. The CDR3 is 14 residues long. The CDR3 sequence is CASSQGPGFPEAFF. The CDR3 DNA is TGCGCCAGCAGCCAAGGCCCAGGCTTCCCTGAAGCTTTCTTT.